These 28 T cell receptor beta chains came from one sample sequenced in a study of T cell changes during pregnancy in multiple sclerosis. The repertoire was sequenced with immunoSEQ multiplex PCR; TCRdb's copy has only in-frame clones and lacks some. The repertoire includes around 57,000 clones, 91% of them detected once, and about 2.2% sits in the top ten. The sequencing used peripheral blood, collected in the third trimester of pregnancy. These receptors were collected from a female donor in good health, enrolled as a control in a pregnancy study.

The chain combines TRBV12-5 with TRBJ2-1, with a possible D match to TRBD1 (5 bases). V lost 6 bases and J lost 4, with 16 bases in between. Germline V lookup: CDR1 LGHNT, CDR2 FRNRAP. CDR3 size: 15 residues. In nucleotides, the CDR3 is TGTGCTAGTGGCCTGACAGAGAGTACTTACAATGAGCAGTTCTTC. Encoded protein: CASGLTESTYNEQFF.

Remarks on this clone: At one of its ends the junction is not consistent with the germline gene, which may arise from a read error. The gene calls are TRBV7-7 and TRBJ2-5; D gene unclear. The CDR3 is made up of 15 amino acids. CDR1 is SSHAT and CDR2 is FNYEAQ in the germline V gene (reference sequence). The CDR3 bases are TGTGCTAGCAGCTCATTCCCGGCCACGGGAGAGACCCAGTACTTC. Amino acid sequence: CASSSFPATGETQYF.

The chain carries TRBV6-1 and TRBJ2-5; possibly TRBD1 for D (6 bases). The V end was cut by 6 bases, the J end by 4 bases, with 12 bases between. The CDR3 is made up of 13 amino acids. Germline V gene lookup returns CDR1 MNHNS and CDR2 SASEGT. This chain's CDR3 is CASSTGSGETQYF. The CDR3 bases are TGTGCCAGCAGCACAGGGTCAGGAGAGACCCAGTACTTC.

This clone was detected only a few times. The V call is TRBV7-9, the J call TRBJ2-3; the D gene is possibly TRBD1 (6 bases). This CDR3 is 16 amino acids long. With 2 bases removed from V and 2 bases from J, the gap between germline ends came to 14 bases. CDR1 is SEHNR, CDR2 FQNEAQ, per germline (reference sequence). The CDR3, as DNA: TGTGCCAGCAGCTTATCAGCCAGACAGGACACAGATACGCAGTATTTT. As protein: CASSLSARQDTDTQYF.

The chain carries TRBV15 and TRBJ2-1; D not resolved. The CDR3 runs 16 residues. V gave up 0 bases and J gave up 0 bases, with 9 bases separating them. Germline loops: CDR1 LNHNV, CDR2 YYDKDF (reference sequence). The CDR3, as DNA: TGTGCCACCAGCAGAGAAGTCCTTAGCTCCTACAATGAGCAGTTCTTC. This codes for CATSREVLSSYNEQFF.

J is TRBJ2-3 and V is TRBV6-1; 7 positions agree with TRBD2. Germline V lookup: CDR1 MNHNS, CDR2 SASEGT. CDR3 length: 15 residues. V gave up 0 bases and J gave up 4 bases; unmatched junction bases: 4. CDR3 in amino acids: CASSEAAGLSDTQYF. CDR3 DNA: TGTGCCAGCAGTGAAGCAGCGGGGCTTTCAGATACGCAGTATTTT.

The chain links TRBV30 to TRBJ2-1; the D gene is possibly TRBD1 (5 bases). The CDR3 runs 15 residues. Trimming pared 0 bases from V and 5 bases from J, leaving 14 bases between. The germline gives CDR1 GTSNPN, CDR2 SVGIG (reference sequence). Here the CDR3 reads CAWSVGAESNNEQFF. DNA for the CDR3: TGTGCCTGGAGTGTAGGGGCGGAGTCCAACAATGAGCAGTTCTTC.

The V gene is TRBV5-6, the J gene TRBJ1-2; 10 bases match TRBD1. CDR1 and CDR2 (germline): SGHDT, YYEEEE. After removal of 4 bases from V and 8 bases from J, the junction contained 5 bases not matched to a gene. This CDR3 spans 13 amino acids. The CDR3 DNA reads TGTGCCAGCAGCCTGACAGGGGGCGAAGGCTACACCTTC. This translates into CASSLTGGEGYTF.

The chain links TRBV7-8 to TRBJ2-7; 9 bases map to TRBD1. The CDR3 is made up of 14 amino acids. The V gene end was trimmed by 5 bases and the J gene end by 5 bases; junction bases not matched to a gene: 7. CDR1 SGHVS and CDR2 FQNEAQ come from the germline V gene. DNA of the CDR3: TGTGCCAGCAGCCAACGGGGACAGGGCCACGAGCAGTACTTC. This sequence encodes CASSQRGQGHEQYF.

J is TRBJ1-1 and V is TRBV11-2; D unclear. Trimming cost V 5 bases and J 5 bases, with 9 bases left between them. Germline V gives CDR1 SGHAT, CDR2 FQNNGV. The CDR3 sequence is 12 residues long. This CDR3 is CASSASGTEAFF. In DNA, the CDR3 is TGTGCCAGCAGCGCATCGGGGACTGAAGCTTTCTTT.

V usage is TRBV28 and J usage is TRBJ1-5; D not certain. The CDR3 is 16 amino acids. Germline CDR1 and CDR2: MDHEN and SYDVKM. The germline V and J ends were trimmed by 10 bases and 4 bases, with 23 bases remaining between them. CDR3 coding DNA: TGTGCCACCCGAAGTGGCGCGAGGAATGGTAATCAGCCCCAGCATTTT. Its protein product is CATRSGARNGNQPQHF.

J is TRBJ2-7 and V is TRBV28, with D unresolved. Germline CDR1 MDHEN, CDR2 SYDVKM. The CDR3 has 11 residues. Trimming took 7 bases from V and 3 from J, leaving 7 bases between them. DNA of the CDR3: TGTGCCAGCACTACGGGCTACGAGCAGTACTTC. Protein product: CASTTGYEQYF. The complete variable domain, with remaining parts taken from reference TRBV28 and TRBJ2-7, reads DVKVTQSSRYLVKRTGEKVFLECVQDMDHENMFWYRQDPGLGLRLIYFSYDVKMKEKGDIPEGYSVSREKKERFSLILESASTNQTSMYLCASTTGYEQYFGPGTRLTVT.

CDR3 nucleotides: TGTGCCAGCAGCGGTGGGACTAGCGGGACGAACACCGGGGAGCTGTTTTTT. Protein product: CASSGGTSGTNTGELFF. The chain is built from TRBV9 and TRBJ2-2; 13 nucleotides align to TRBD2. CDR1 SGDLS and CDR2 YYNGEE come from the germline V gene. The CDR3 is made up of 17 amino acids. The V and J ends lost 3 bases and 0 bases, in that order; junction bases with no gene match: 2.

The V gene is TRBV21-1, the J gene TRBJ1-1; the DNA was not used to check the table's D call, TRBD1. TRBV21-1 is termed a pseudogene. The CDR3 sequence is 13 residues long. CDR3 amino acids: CASIQGENTEAFF. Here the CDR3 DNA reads TGTGCCAGCATCCAGGGGGAGAACACTGAAGCTTTCTTT.

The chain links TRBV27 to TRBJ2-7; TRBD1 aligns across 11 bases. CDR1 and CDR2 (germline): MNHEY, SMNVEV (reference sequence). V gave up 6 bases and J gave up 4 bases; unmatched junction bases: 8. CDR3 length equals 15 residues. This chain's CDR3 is CASSPRTGGEYEQYF. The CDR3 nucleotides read TGTGCCAGCAGCCCCCGGACAGGGGGCGAGTACGAGCAGTACTTC.

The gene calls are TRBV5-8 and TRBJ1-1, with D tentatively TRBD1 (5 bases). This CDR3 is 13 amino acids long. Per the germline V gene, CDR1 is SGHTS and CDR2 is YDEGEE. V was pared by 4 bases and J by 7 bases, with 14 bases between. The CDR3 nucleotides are TGTGCCAGCAGCCCCAGACAGACGCTTGAAGCTTTCTTT. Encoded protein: CASSPRQTLEAFF.

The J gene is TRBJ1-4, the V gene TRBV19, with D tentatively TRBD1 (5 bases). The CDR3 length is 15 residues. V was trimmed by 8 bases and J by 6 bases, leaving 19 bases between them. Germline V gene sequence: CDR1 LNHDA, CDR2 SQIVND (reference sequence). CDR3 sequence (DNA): TGTGCCAGTCGCGTCAGGGAAGTTTGGGATGAAAAACTGTTTTTT. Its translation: CASRVREVWDEKLFF.

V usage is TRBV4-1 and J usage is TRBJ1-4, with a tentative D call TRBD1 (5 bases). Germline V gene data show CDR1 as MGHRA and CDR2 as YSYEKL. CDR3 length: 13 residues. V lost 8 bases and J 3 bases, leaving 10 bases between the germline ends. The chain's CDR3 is CASGSTANEKLFF. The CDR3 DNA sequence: TGCGCCAGCGGATCGACAGCTAATGAAAAACTGTTTTTT.

In DNA form, the CDR3 reads TGTGCCAGCAAGGGGGAGGGGGATACGCAGTATTTT. As protein: CASKGEGDTQYF. V gene TRBV2 combines with J gene TRBJ2-3; a possible D gene is TRBD2 (7 bases). CDR1 and CDR2 (germline): SNHLY, FYNNEI. V was trimmed by 7 bases and J by 6 bases, leaving 11 bases between them. This CDR3 contains 12 residues.

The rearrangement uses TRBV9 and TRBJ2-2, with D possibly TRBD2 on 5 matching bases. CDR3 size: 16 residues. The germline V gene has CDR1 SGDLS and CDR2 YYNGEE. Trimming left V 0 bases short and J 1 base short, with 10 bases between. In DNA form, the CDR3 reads TGTGCCAGCAGCGTAGGAGGGTCTTTGAACACCGGGGAGCTGTTTTTT. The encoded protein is CASSVGGSLNTGELFF.

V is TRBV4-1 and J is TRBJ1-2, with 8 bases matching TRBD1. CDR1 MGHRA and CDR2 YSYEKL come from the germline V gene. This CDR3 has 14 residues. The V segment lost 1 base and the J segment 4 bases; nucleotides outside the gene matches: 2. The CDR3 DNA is TGCGCCAGCAGCCAAGGGACAGGGAGCTATGGCTACACCTTC. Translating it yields CASSQGTGSYGYTF.

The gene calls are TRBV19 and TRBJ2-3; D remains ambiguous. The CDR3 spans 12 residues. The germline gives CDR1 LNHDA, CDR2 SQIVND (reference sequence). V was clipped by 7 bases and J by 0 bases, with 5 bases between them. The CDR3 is CASTGSTDTQYF. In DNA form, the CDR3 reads TGTGCCAGTACCGGGAGCACAGATACGCAGTATTTT.

The CDR3 protein is CAISDSLTNYGYTF. The CDR3 nucleotides read TGTGCCATCAGTGATAGTTTAACCAACTATGGCTACACCTTC. The rearrangement joins TRBV10-3 to TRBJ1-2; D gene ambiguous. This CDR3 spans 14 amino acids. V lost 3 bases and J lost 2, with 10 bases in between. CDR1 and CDR2 from the germline V gene are ENHRY and SYGVKD.

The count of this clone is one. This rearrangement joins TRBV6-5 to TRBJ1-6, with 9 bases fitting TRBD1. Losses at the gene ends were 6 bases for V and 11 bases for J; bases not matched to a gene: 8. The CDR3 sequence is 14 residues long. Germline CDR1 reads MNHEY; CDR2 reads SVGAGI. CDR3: CASSPRTGATPLHF. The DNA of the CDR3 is TGTGCCAGCAGCCCGAGGACAGGGGCTACACCCCTCCACTTT.

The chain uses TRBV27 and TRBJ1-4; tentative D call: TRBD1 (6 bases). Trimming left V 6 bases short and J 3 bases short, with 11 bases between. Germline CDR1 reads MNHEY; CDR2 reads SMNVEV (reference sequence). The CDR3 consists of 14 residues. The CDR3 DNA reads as TGTGCCAGCAGGGCGACAGGTGCTAATGAAAAACTGTTTTTT. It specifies CASRATGANEKLFF.

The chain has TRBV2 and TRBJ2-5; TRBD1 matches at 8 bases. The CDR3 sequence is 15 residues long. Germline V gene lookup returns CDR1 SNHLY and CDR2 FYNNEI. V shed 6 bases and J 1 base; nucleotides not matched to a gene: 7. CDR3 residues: CASRAFTGGQETQYF. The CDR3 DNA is TGTGCCAGCAGGGCCTTCACAGGGGGCCAAGAGACCCAGTACTTC.

The CDR3 protein is CASSQDLAGSSGNTIYF. The CDR3 DNA follows: TGCGCCAGCAGCCAAGATCTAGCGGGCTCCTCTGGAAACACCATATATTTT. The chain links TRBV4-1 to TRBJ1-3; D is unresolved. This CDR3 spans 17 amino acids. Germline lookup yields CDR1 MGHRA and CDR2 YSYEKL. Trimming stripped 0 bases from V and 0 bases from J, with 12 bases between.

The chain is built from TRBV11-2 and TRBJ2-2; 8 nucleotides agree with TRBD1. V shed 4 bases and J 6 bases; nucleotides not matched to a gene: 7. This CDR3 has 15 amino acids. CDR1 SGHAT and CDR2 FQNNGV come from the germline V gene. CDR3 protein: CASSSRGLSPGELFF. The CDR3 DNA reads TGTGCCAGCAGCTCCAGGGGGCTATCACCCGGGGAGCTGTTTTTT.